These T cell receptor beta chains were read from a single sample in a study of blood T cell repertoires in COVID-19. Here immunoSEQ multiplex PCR was the method, and the copy in TCRdb shows in-frame clones only, minus some. This table has some 150,000 clones, 70% to 90% appearing once. The sequenced sample consisted of peripheral blood. The receptor set was obtained from a woman aged 40 to 55 with active or convalescent COVID-19. The CDR3 runs from the conserved cysteine through the conserved F or W. D genes are given only for firm matches. Not all rows give a size; the values are once, few, many and, for expanded clones, a class.

>.|TRBD1|12|TRBV28|TRBJ2-5
TGTGCCAGCAGTCTCGGACAGGGCGGGAAGAACTTC
CASSLGQGGKNF
>.|.|11|TRBV28|TRBJ1-3
TGTGCCAGCAGATATGGAAACACCATATATTTT
CASRYGNTIYF
>.|TRBD1|16|TRBV7-2|TRBJ2-4
TGTGCCAGCAGCTTAAGGGACAGGGGTGCCAAAAACATTCAGTACTTC
CASSLRDRGAKNIQYF
>.|TRBD1|13|TRBV12-3/TRBV12-4|TRBJ2-1
TGTGCCAGCAGTGAAGGACAGGGTAATGAGCAGTTCTTC
CASSEGQGNEQFF
>.|.|15|TRBV9|TRBJ1-6
TGTGCCAGCAGCTCCATGGCGGGAGAAAATTCACCCCTCCACTTT
CASSSMAGENSPLHF
>.|.|13|TRBV28|TRBJ1-1
TGTGCCAGCAGTTTAACGACATCACATGAAGCTTTCTTT
CASSLTTSHEAFF
>.|TRBD1|14|TRBV7-9|TRBJ1-5
TGTGCCAGCAGCTTAGGACAGGGGAATCAGCCCCAGCATTTT
CASSLGQGNQPQHF
>.|.|15|TRBV19|TRBJ2-1
TGTGCCAGTAGCCGAATAGCGGACTCCTACAATGAGCAGTTCTTC
CASSRIADSYNEQFF
>.|.|13|TRBV27|TRBJ1-4
TGTGCCAGCAGTCCTACCCCCCATGAAAAACTGTTTTTT
CASSPTPHEKLFF
>.|TRBD2|15|TRBV5-4|TRBJ2-1
TGTGCCAGCAGCCCTGGACTAGCGGGATTGGATGAGCAGTTCTTC
CASSPGLAGLDEQFF
>.|TRBD1|16|TRBV11-3|TRBJ2-1
TGTGCCAGCAGCTTAGGGGAGCTAGAGGGGGCTGATGAGCAGTTCTTC
CASSLGELEGADEQFF
>.|TRBD1|15|TRBV6-5|TRBJ1-5
TGTGCCAGCAGTAAGGGGACAGGGCGGAATCAGCCCCAGCATTTT
CASSKGTGRNQPQHF
>.|.|11|TRBV28|TRBJ1-2
TGTGCCAGCAGTTTTCCGGGACTTTGCACCTTC
CASSFPGLCTF
>once|.|13|TRBV27|TRBJ2-7
TGTGCCAGCAGCACGGCCCGCTCGGGGGAGCAGTACTTC
CASSTARSGEQYF
>.|.|14|TRBV28|TRBJ1-1
TGTGCCAGCAGTTTATCAGAGGGAGGCACTGAAGCTTTCTTT
CASSLSEGGTEAFF
>.|.|12|TRBV5-6|TRBJ1-1
TGTGCCAGCAGCTTGGACAGAAGGATAGCTTTCTTT
CASSLDRRIAFF
>few|.|14|TRBV6-2/TRBV6-3|TRBJ1-1
TGTGCCAGCAGTTACGGGGGAGGGGACACTGAAGCTTTCTTT
CASSYGGGDTEAFF
>.|TRBD1|15|TRBV6-2/TRBV6-3|TRBJ1-2
TGTGCCAGCAGTTATTACCCCCCCGGACAGGGGAGGGTCACCTTC
CASSYYPPGQGRVTF
>few|.|16|TRBV7-9|TRBJ1-6
TGTGCCAGCAGCTCGGGAGCGGGTTTCTATAATTCACCCCTCCACTTT
CASSSGAGFYNSPLHF
>.|TRBD1|14|TRBV29-1|TRBJ1-4
TGCAGCGCCTCAGAGACAGGGCTACGGGAAAAACTGTTTTTT
CSASETGLREKLFF
>.|.|14|TRBV6-5|TRBJ1-5
TGTGCCAGCAGCCGCGACTATAGCAATCAGCCCCAGCATTTT
CASSRDYSNQPQHF
>.|TRBD2|18|TRBV27|TRBJ2-1
TGTGCCAGCAGTTTAGCCCGACTAGCCCCACACTCCTACAATGAGCAGTTCTTC
CASSLARLAPHSYNEQFF
>.|.|15|TRBV5-1|TRBJ1-4
TGCGCCAGCAGCCTGACCGGGACAACTAATGAAAAACTGTTTTTT
CASSLTGTTNEKLFF
>.|.|14|TRBV15|TRBJ1-2
TGTGCCACCAGCAGCGGACAGAGATACTATGGCTACACCTTC
CATSSGQRYYGYTF
>few|.|13|TRBV7-9|TRBJ2-7
TGTGCCAGCAGCTTATCCGGGGCCTACGAGCAGTACTTC
CASSLSGAYEQYF
>.|TRBD1|16|TRBV30|TRBJ1-6
TGTGCCTGGAGTGTACAGGGGACAGGGGGCAGTTCACCCCTCCACTTT
CAWSVQGTGGSSPLHF
>.|TRBD1|16|TRBV6-2/TRBV6-3|TRBJ1-2
TGTGCCAGCAGTTACTCGAGGGACAGGAGTAACTATGGCTACACCTTC
CASSYSRDRSNYGYTF
>once|.|11|TRBV27|TRBJ1-1
TGTGCCAGCAGAGCCAACACTGAAGCTTTCTTT
CASRANTEAFF
>.|.|14|TRBV15|TRBJ1-4
TGTGCCACAAGCAGGGCTGCAACTAATGAAAAACTGTTTTTT
CATSRAATNEKLFF
>.|.|15|TRBV5-1|TRBJ2-7
TGCGCCAGCAGCTTGGCGAGCGGTAATTACTACGAGCAGTACTTC
CASSLASGNYYEQYF
>once|.|11|TRBV6-5|TRBJ1-1
TGTGCCAGCAGTTGGGGACTTGAAGCTTTCTTT
CASSWGLEAFF
>.|.|17|TRBV1|TRBJ2-5
TGCACCAGCAGCCAAGCCGCCGGGACTAGCGGTGAAGAGACCCAGTACTTC
CTSSQAAGTSGEETQYF
>.|.|14|TRBV11-2|TRBJ2-3
TGTGCCAGCAGCTTCCCCTCTAGCGCGGATACGCAGTATTTT
CASSFPSSADTQYF
>few|.|13|TRBV12-3/TRBV12-4|TRBJ1-4
TGTGCCAGCAGTTTAGGTCTTAATGAAAAACTGTTTTTT
CASSLGLNEKLFF
>once|.|16|TRBV28|TRBJ1-1
TGTGCCAGCAGGGGCGATGGCATGAGCGGTTACACTGAAGCTTTCTTT
CASRGDGMSGYTEAFF
>.|.|14|TRBV6-1|TRBJ1-2
TGTGCCAGCAGTGAAATCGGGGAGGGCTATGGCTACACCTTC
CASSEIGEGYGYTF
>.|TRBD1|16|TRBV7-9|TRBJ2-3
TGTGCCACCAATTCCGTCGGGGACAGGGGCACAGATACGCAGTATTTT
CATNSVGDRGTDTQYF
>.|TRBD1|17|TRBV3-1/TRBV3-2|TRBJ2-2
TGTGCCAGCACAACCAAGGGCGGGACAGGGGGCACCGGGGAGCTGTTTTTT
CASTTKGGTGGTGELFF
>.|.|12|TRBV27|TRBJ1-6
TGTGCCAGCAGCGGCAGGGGATCACCCCTCCACTTT
CASSGRGSPLHF
>.|TRBD2|15|TRBV6-5|TRBJ2-3
TGTGCCAGCAGAGAGTCTAGCGGGGGTGGGGATACGCAGTATTTT
CASRESSGGGDTQYF
>.|TRBD2|15|TRBV9|TRBJ2-5
TGTGCCAGCAGCGTAGGGAGCGGGGGGGCCGAGACCCAGTACTTC
CASSVGSGGAETQYF
>.|.|16|TRBV27|TRBJ2-7
TGTGCCAGCAGTTTTGTTCCAGGGCCTAGCTCCTACGAGCAGTACTTC
CASSFVPGPSSYEQYF
>.|.|12|TRBV28|TRBJ1-2
TGTGCCAGCAGTTTGACAGGATACGGCTACACCTTC
CASSLTGYGYTF
>.|TRBD2|17|TRBV5-4|TRBJ2-3
TGTGCCAGCAGCTTGGGTGCGGGGGGACCTAGCACAGATACGCAGTATTTT
CASSLGAGGPSTDTQYF
>.|.|15|TRBV9|TRBJ1-2
TGTGCCCGCAGCGCGACGGGGGGGAGGTCCTATGGCTACACCTTC
CARSATGGRSYGYTF
>.|.|15|TRBV5-8|TRBJ2-2
TGTGCCAGCAGCTTGTGGATTAGCGGCGGCGGGGAGCTGTTTTTT
CASSLWISGGGELFF
>.|.|15|TRBV5-5|TRBJ1-6
TGTGCCAGCAGCGTCCGGGACAATATGAATTCACCCCTCCACTTT
CASSVRDNMNSPLHF